This is a list of T cell receptor beta chains from one sample in a study of blood T cell repertoires in COVID-19. Repertoires were generated with immunoSEQ multiplex PCR, while TCRdb's copy carries only in-frame clones and drops some. The repertoire includes 290,000 or so clones, around 90% of them detected once, and roughly 1.1% sits in the top ten. The sample comprised PBMCs or T cells enriched from blood (not recorded which). All receptors come from a woman aged 25 to 45 who had recovered from COVID-19. Both conserved end residues are trimmed from each CDR3. Each record gives: V gene, CDR3 protein.

>TRBV10-3
AISESNSGRNYEQY
>TRBV19
ASSILRTGAGDQPQH
>TRBV20-1
SARWTGYT
>TRBV6-1
ASSETGADGYT
>TRBV18
ASSPATGPGNTIY
>TRBV1
TSSYAPRLAGRRTQY
>TRBV7-2
ASSQQNQPQH
>TRBV19
ASSPPREGSEAF
>TRBV5-1
ASSSGLAGGPYTGELF
>TRBV5-5
ASSFAGTSGTLDTQY
>TRBV11-2
ASRVLVADTQY
>TRBV19
ASSTLRTGNTGELF
>TRBV30
AWSGIRINQPQH
>TRBV12-3/TRBV12-4
ASSWTIQETQY
>TRBV7-2
ASRGTGTSEF
>TRBV28
ASSPGAGEGHIGGETQY
>TRBV5-8
ASQRGFGTEAF
>TRBV10-1
ASSDGGLSSTDTQY
>TRBV19
ASQRESTDTQY
>TRBV11-2
ASSSRTIAYEQY
>TRBV5-4
ASSLGGLAGGLQTDTQY
>TRBV2
ASSAKGLQGRLDYGYT
>TRBV24-1
ATSDGSHNYGYT
>TRBV19
ASSGGDRGLLRDEQY
>TRBV4-1
ASSPVGTSGKY
>TRBV3-1/TRBV3-2
ASSLHFRGESSGANVLT
>TRBV11-1
ASSLLAGPLNEQF
>TRBV20-1
SASTGEGQY
>TRBV18
ASSPGDGGQPQH
>TRBV3-1/TRBV3-2
ASSQEGDTSDTQY
>TRBV28
ASSPDKDRDRYNEQF
>TRBV29-1
SVEGPAKGYGYT
>TRBV19
ATRRGSDEQF